The rows below give T cell receptor beta chains drawn from one sample of a study of Graves' ophthalmopathy and Graves' hyperthyroidism. A single record per CDR3 protein comes from TCRdb applying MiXCR to the multiplex PCR reads. The sample holds a few hundred thousand distinct CDR3 sequences, approximately 15% seen once. Input material: peripheral blood. These receptors were obtained from a woman in her late teens or twenties with stable Graves' hyperthyroidism. CDR3s include the opening cysteine and the closing phenylalanine or tryptophan. Each record gives: D gene, J gene, CDR3 length, clone size, V gene, CDR3 DNA, CDR3 protein. A D gene is named only where the DNA matches it firmly. Rows give clone size only sometimes, using once, few, many, or a class for an expanded clone.

. TRBJ2-7 15 many TRBV7-9 TGTGCCAGCAGCTATGGCCACGGAGGGACCTACGAGCAGTACTTC CASSYGHGGTYEQYF
. TRBJ1-1 12 many TRBV7-3 TGTGCCAGCATAACCAGGGGCACTGAAGCTTTCTTT CASITRGTEAFF
TRBD1 TRBJ1-5 16 few TRBV12-3/TRBV12-4 TGTGCCAGCACCCCCGGGACAGGTTCTAGCAATCAGCCCCAGCATTTT CASTPGTGSSNQPQHF
. TRBJ2-7 14 many TRBV19 TGTGCCAGTAGCCCCGAGGGCCCGGGATACGAGCAGTACTTC CASSPEGPGYEQYF
TRBD1 TRBJ1-1 14 many TRBV4-1 TGCGCCAGCAGTCGACAGGGACCGAACACTGAAGCTTTCTTT CASSRQGPNTEAFF
TRBD1 TRBJ2-7 14 . TRBV10-3 TGTACCATCAGTGATAGGACAGGGGCCTACGAGCAGTACTTC CTISDRTGAYEQYF
. TRBJ2-7 15 many TRBV5-1 TGCGCCAGCAGCTTGGAGGCCAGGGTTTCCGGCGAGCAGTACTTC CASSLEARVSGEQYF
. TRBJ2-2 13 few TRBV4-2 TGTGCCAGCAGCCAACCGGGGACCGGGGAGCTGTTTTTT CASSQPGTGELFF
. TRBJ1-2 16 many TRBV6-1 TGTGCCAGCAGCCGAAAAGGGGCGGGACGACGGGACGGCTACACCTTC CASSRKGAGRRDGYTF
. TRBJ1-1 17 few TRBV20-1 TGCAGTGCTCTCCCTCCTCGGTGGGGGACACCGAACACTGAAGCTTTCTTT CSALPPRWGTPNTEAFF
. TRBJ2-4 13 few TRBV27 TGTGCCAGCAGTTCCAGGGCCAAAAACATTAAGTACTTC CASSSRAKNIKYF
TRBD1 TRBJ2-2 16 many TRBV2 TGTGCCAGCAGGCCTCCGGGACAGGGGGCGCGGGGGGAGCTGTTTTTT CASRPPGQGARGELFF
TRBD2 TRBJ2-5 17 many TRBV6-2/TRBV6-3 TGTGCCAGCAGTAGTCCCCCGCGGCGGGGGGGCGGGGAGACCCAGTACTTC CASSSPPRRGGGETQYF
TRBD1 TRBJ1-6 15 many TRBV11-2 TGTGCCAGCAGCTTATCGGGACAGGGGAATTCACCCCTCCACTTT CASSLSGQGNSPLHF
. TRBJ1-1 15 . TRBV20-1 TGCAGTGCTAGAGATTCGAGGGCTGGGGTCGCTGTAGCTTTCTTT CSARDSRAGVAVAFF
. TRBJ1-2 14 . TRBV19 TGTGCCAGTAAGGGGGGGGGAAGGGACTATGGCTACACCTTC CASKGGGRDYGYTF
. TRBJ2-7 12 many TRBV29-1 TGCAGCGTTGAAGACAGGGGATACGAGCAGTACTTC CSVEDRGYEQYF
. TRBJ2-7 11 many TRBV20-1 TGCAGTGCTGATCTACAGGGCGAGCAGTACTTC CSADLQGEQYF
. TRBJ1-5 15 . TRBV6-1 TGTGCCAGCAGGATCGGTATTTATAGCAATCAGCCCCAGCATTTT CASRIGIYSNQPQHF
. TRBJ2-7 11 few TRBV28 TGTGCCAGCAGTAACATCGGCGAGCAGTACTTC CASSNIGEQYF
. TRBJ2-5 19 few TRBV3-1 TGTGCCAGCAGCCAAGATCACCCCTTCGATGCCCTTTCCCGAGAGACCCAGTACTTC CASSQDHPFDALSRETQYF
TRBD1 TRBJ2-2 16 many TRBV4-2 TGTGCCAGCAGTCAACCCGGGACAGCTAACACCGGGGAGCTGTTTTTT CASSQPGTANTGELFF
. TRBJ2-7 13 many TRBV7-6 TGTGCCAGCAGCTTAGAGAACAGCTACGAGCAGTACTTC CASSLENSYEQYF
. TRBJ2-7 15 many TRBV5-1 TGCGCCAGCAGCCCAGCCCCAGGACACACCTACGAGCAGTACTTC CASSPAPGHTYEQYF
. TRBJ1-2 16 many TRBV7-2 TGTGCCAGCAGCTTAGCGCGGGGGCCAGGATGGTGGGGCTACACCTTC CASSLARGPGWWGYTF
. TRBJ2-7 14 many TRBV3-1 TGTGCCAGCAGCCAAGACGCCAGGGGACGCGAGCAGTACTTC CASSQDARGREQYF
. TRBJ1-1 17 many TRBV7-2 TGTGCCAGCAGGACAAACAAGGGACCGCCGAAGAACACTGAAGCTTTCTTT CASRTNKGPPKNTEAFF
. TRBJ1-1 13 many TRBV20-1 TGCAGTGCTAGAGATGAAGGGGGGGGTGAAGCTTTCTTT CSARDEGGGEAFF
TRBD1 TRBJ2-5 14 many TRBV11-3 TGTGCCAGCAGCTTATTTCAGGGGGCCGAGACCCAGTACTTC CASSLFQGAETQYF
. TRBJ1-1 14 few TRBV5-5 TGTGCCAGCAGTTTAATGGGTCCGACCGCTGAAGCTTTCTTT CASSLMGPTAEAFF
. TRBJ1-1 12 many TRBV6-1 TGTGCCAGCATCCTTGGCGCCTCTGAAGCTTTCTTT CASILGASEAFF
. TRBJ1-6 15 few TRBV12-3/TRBV12-4 TGTGCCAGCAGTTCGACGGTGGTTGCCTATTCACCCCTCCACTTT CASSSTVVAYSPLHF
. TRBJ1-2 16 . TRBV6-2/TRBV6-3 TGTGCCAGCACCCAGAGAAGGGATAACACTAACTATGGCTACACCTTC CASTQRRDNTNYGYTF
. TRBJ2-2 14 few TRBV7-9 TGTGCCAGCACCCCCCCAGGGAGCACCGGGGAGCTGTTTTTT CASTPPGSTGELFF
TRBD2 TRBJ2-5 15 . TRBV3-1 TGTGCCATCAGCCAAGGGAATAGCGGGGGGGAGACCCAGTACTTC CAISQGNSGGETQYF
TRBD2 TRBJ2-7 15 many TRBV5-1 TGCGCCAGCAGCGGACTAGCGGGGGGCACCTACGAGCAGTACTTC CASSGLAGGTYEQYF
. TRBJ2-5 17 . TRBV14 TGTGCCAGCAGCCAAGATTATCCGGGGGAAGGGAGAGAGACCCAGTACTTC CASSQDYPGEGRETQYF
TRBD1 TRBJ1-2 16 many TRBV7-3 TGTGCCAGCAGCCGCCTGACAGGGGCGAGGAACTATGGCTACACCTTC CASSRLTGARNYGYTF
TRBD1 TRBJ1-2 14 . TRBV6-1 TGTGCCAGCAGCCTTAGACAGGGACAGACTGGCTACACCTTC CASSLRQGQTGYTF
. TRBJ2-2 14 many TRBV6-5 TGTGCCAGCAGTTACTCGTCGGAGACCGGGGAGCTGTTTTTT CASSYSSETGELFF
. TRBJ2-4 15 . TRBV18 TGTGCCAGCTCACAACCAGAGGACCCCCAAAACATTCAGTACTTC CASSQPEDPQNIQYF
TRBD1 TRBJ2-2 15 many TRBV6-5 TGTGCCAGCAGTTACTCGCAGGGGGCTAGCGGGGAGCTGTTTTTT CASSYSQGASGELFF
TRBD2 TRBJ2-7 15 . TRBV20-1 TGCAGTGCCCAGGGGGCCCCGGGACTAGCGGGGCGGCAGTACTTC CSAQGAPGLAGRQYF